The sequence of this T cell receptor (beta chain) was determined in a study of CD8 T cells in ankylosing spondylitis. 5'-RACE, quantitative and with molecular barcodes, yielded the TCR beta libraries. One entry per CDR3 protein results from TCRdb running MiXCR on the 5' RACE reads. The repertoire includes a few hundred thousand distinct CDR3 sequences, 18% of them detected once, and around a third sits in the top ten. Concerning this clonotype itself: Its specificity is not known.

General study points: Apparently characteristic of ankylosing spondylitis blood was a TCR beta motif (under ten highly homologous variants).

CDR1 and CDR2 (germline): SGDLS, YYNGEE. The junction had 7 bases not matched to a gene; V was cut back by 2 bases and J by 6 bases. The CDR3 totals 15 residues. This receptor was obtained from a male donor with ankylosing spondylitis or in good health (not recorded which). This chain connects TRBV9 to TRBJ2-1; 8 nucleotides agree with TRBD2. Sample: blood, either unsorted or a sorted T cell fraction (not recorded which). CDR3 nucleotides: TGTGCCAGCAGCGTGGTCGAAGCGGGAGTCAATGAGCAGTTCTTC. Its protein is CASSVVEAGVNEQFF. Using reference TRBV9 and TRBJ2-1 for the parts outside the CDR3, the full variable domain is DSGVTQTPKHLITATGQRVTLRCSPRSGDLSVYWYQQSLDQGLQFLIQYYNGEERAKGNILERFSAQQFPDLHSELNLSSLELGDSALYFCASSVVEAGVNEQFFGPGTRLTVL.